The source of this T cell receptor (beta chain) is a study of technical replicates of blood from a handful of donors (dated by TCRdb to about 2017). Library construction relied on the immunoSEQ multiplex PCR assay. As stored in TCRdb, this immuneACCESS dataset retains in-frame rearrangements with V and J assigned. A fraction of the clones does not appear; measured against another copy, unresolved V genes explain less than half of the discrepancy, and the remainder lacks a known reason. Here the sample has fewer than 85,000 clones; 94% occur a single time. The ten largest clones take up approximately 0.4% of the sample. In regard to this clone: What this receptor recognizes is not known. The record has no base qualities; no much larger clone is one base away.

There are 16 amino acids in the CDR3, from cysteine to phenylalanine inclusive. The sequence is cut down to CDR3 DNA, 48 bases in frame from base 1. After removal of 4 bases from V and 5 bases from J, the junction retains 8 bases not matched to a gene. The germline V gene (reference sequence) supplies CDR1 SGHNT and CDR2 YYREEE. The sequence links TRBV5-4 to TRBJ2-5, and 13 junctional nucleotides match TRBD2. This clonotype was sampled from a human donor in good health. Input material: T cells isolated from PBMCs. This receptor carries the CDR3 CASSLPGLAGVETQYF. The sequenced DNA is TGTGCCAGCAGCCTTCCAGGACTAGCGGGAGTGGAGACCCAGTACTTC.